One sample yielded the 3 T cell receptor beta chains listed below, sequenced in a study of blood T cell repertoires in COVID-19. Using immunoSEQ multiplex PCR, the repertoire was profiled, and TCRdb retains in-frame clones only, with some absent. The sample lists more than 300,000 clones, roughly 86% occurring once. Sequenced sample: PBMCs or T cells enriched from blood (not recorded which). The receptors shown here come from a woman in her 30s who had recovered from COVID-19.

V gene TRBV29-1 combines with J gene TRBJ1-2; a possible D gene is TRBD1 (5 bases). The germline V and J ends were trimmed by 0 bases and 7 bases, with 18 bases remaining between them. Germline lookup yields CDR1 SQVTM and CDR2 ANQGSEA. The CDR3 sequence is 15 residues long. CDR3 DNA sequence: TGCAGCGTTGAAGACTTTGCGGGGTTCGGGACTGGCTACACCTTC. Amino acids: CSVEDFAGFGTGYTF.

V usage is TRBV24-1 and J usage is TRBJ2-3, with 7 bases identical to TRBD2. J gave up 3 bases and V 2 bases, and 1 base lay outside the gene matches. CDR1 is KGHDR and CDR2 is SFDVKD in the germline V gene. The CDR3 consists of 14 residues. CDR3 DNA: TGTGCCACCAGTGATTCGGGAGGAACAGATACGCAGTATTTT. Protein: CATSDSGGTDTQYF.

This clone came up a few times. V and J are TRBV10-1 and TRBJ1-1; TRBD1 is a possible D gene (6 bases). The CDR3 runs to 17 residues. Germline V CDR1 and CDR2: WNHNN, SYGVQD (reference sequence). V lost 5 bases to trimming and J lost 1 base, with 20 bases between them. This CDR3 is CASSPLRGGAGNTEAFF. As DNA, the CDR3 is TGCGCCAGCAGTCCTCTCAGGGGTGGCGCAGGGAACACTGAAGCTTTCTTT.